The 27 T cell receptor beta chains below were found in one sample sequenced in a study of shared clonotypes between healthy human individuals. Profiled with immunoSEQ multiplex PCR; TCRdb holds only in-frame clones, not every one. The sample lists around 2,000,000 clones; approximately 94% were seen once. Naivety among CD8 cells was defined by CD45RO negativity and positive CCR7 selection, thereby excluding terminally differentiated effector memory CD45RA+ cells. Sequencing input: naive CD8+ T cells sorted from blood. The receptors were sampled from a young man in good health.

The V gene is TRBV28, the J gene TRBJ1-5, with D tentatively TRBD1 (5 bases). V was trimmed by 5 bases and J by 6 bases, leaving 11 bases between them. CDR1 and CDR2 (germline): MDHEN, SYDVKM. The CDR3 has 13 amino acids. CDR3 region: CASSPRGVQPQHF. The DNA of the CDR3 is TGTGCCAGCAGTCCTCGGGGGGTTCAGCCCCAGCATTTT.

The rearrangement uses TRBV5-6 and TRBJ2-3; possibly TRBD2 for D (5 bases). Germline V lookup: CDR1 SGHDT, CDR2 YYEEEE. This CDR3 is built from 13 residues. The germline V and J ends were trimmed by 3 bases and 2 bases, with 7 bases remaining between them. CDR3 sequence reads: CASSSGITDTQYF. CDR3 DNA sequence: TGTGCCAGCAGCTCGGGGATCACAGATACGCAGTATTTT.

The chain carries TRBV5-1 and TRBJ2-1, with 8 bases matching TRBD2. CDR3 size: 13 residues. J lost 10 bases, V lost 5 bases, and 8 bases had no gene match. From germline, CDR1 is SGHRS and CDR2 YFSETQ. The CDR3 coding sequence is TGCGCCAGCAGGGGACTAGAAGAAATAGAGCAGTTCTTC. Residues: CASRGLEEIEQFF.

This chain uses TRBV2 with TRBJ2-7, with D possibly being TRBD1 (6 bases). CDR1 is SNHLY, CDR2 FYNNEI, per germline. The CDR3 sequence is 15 residues long. Trimming stripped 7 bases from V and 2 bases from J, with 18 bases between. CDR3 region: CASTLEGDTTYEQYF. The CDR3 DNA reads TGTGCCAGCACCCTCGAGGGGGACACAACCTACGAGCAGTACTTC.

The V gene is TRBV4-3, the J gene TRBJ1-1; D perhaps matches TRBD1 (6 bases). Trimming pared 1 base from V and 1 base from J, leaving 22 bases between. CDR1 is LGHNA, CDR2 YSLEER, per germline. The CDR3 is made up of 19 amino acids. CDR3 loop: CASSQVWGFVPGQNTEAFF. In DNA form, the CDR3 reads TGCGCCAGCAGCCAAGTTTGGGGGTTTGTTCCGGGACAGAACACTGAAGCTTTCTTT.

About this clone: Sequence at one end of the junction differs from germline and may be a read error. The rearrangement links TRBV5-6 to TRBJ2-1; 10 bases map to TRBD2. The germline V gene has CDR1 SGHDT and CDR2 YYEEEE. This CDR3 has 19 amino acids. The DNA of the CDR3 is TGTGCCAGCAGCCCTACCTCGAAAGCGGGAGGGCCCTCCCACAATGAGCAGTTCTTC. It encodes CASSPTSKAGGPSHNEQFF.

This clone was found once. This chain uses TRBV11-2 with TRBJ2-5, with D possibly being TRBD2 (5 bases). Germline V CDR1 and CDR2: SGHAT, FQNNGV. V shed 3 bases and J shed 5 bases, with 13 bases lying between them. The CDR3 runs 14 residues. This chain's CDR3 is CASSFGWGVETQYF. In nucleotides, the CDR3 is TGTGCCAGCAGCTTTGGCTGGGGAGTGGAGACCCAGTACTTC.

Notes on this clone: The sample has other DNA sequences that encode this CDR3 too. V is TRBV7-9 and J is TRBJ1-1; D gene unclear. Germline CDR1 and CDR2: SEHNR and FQNEAQ (reference sequence). The CDR3 sequence is 11 residues long. V dropped 1 base and J dropped 8 bases, with 5 bases sitting between them. As DNA, the CDR3 is TGTGCCAGCAGCTTAGGGAGGGAAGCTTTCTTT. This encodes CASSLGREAFF.

V usage is TRBV30 and J usage is TRBJ1-1, with TRBD1 identical over 11 bases. The CDR3 totals 15 residues. Germline V gene data show CDR1 as GTSNPN and CDR2 as SVGIG (reference sequence). V was clipped by 2 bases and J by 1 base; unmatched bases: 3. The CDR3 bases are TGTGCCTGGAGTACCGGACAGGGGGCGAACACTGAAGCTTTCTTT. It encodes CAWSTGQGANTEAFF.

This clone was seen just once. The V gene is TRBV27, the J gene TRBJ2-7; 9 bases align to TRBD1. From germline, CDR1 is MNHEY and CDR2 SMNVEV (reference sequence). The CDR3 loop spans 14 amino acids. The J segment lost 5 bases and the V segment lost 5 bases, leaving 7 bases of the junction unmatched. CDR3 amino acids: CASSHWTGADEQYF. The DNA for the CDR3 is TGTGCCAGCAGTCACTGGACAGGGGCCGACGAGCAGTACTTC.

The chain recombines TRBV27 with TRBJ2-7; 8 bases match TRBD2. V shed 3 bases and J 5 bases; nucleotides not matched to a gene: 9. CDR3 length equals 15 residues. The germline CDR1 and CDR2 sequences are MNHEY and SMNVEV (reference sequence). The CDR3 bases are TGTGCCAGCAGTTTTTGGACGGGGGGGTTCGACGAGCAGTACTTC. Amino acids: CASSFWTGGFDEQYF.

A word on this clone: Other DNA sequences in the sample encode the same CDR3. The chain combines TRBV10-2 with TRBJ1-1, with 7 bases that match TRBD1. Germline CDR1 reads WSHSY; CDR2 reads SAAADI. J gave up 0 bases and V 8 bases, and 3 bases lay outside the gene matches. CDR3 length equals 13 residues. This CDR3 is CASRQGLNTEAFF. CDR3 bases: TGCGCCAGCCGACAGGGCCTGAACACTGAAGCTTTCTTT.

This sequence joins TRBV21-1 and TRBJ2-5; the table's D call of TRBD1 was not tested on the DNA. TRBV21-1 is labeled a pseudogene. The CDR3 covers 14 residues. The CDR3 here is CASSKGQWCETQYF. The CDR3 DNA is TGTGCCAGCAGCAAAGGACAGTGGTGTGAGACCCAGTACTTC.

The V gene is TRBV7-6, the J gene TRBJ2-3, with a tentative D call TRBD2 (6 bases). The CDR3 contains 15 residues. Germline-derived CDR1 and CDR2 are SGHVS and FNYEAQ. The V and J ends lost 1 base and 0 bases respectively, with 8 bases between them. This CDR3 is CASSLESGSTDTQYF. The CDR3 DNA is TGTGCCAGCAGCTTAGAAAGCGGGAGCACAGATACGCAGTATTTT.

The chain combines TRBV6-5 with TRBJ1-2, with unresolved D. The CDR3 has 13 amino acids. The germline V and J ends were trimmed by 4 bases and 8 bases, with 14 bases remaining between them. The germline gives CDR1 MNHEY, CDR2 SVGAGI. The DNA of the CDR3 is TGTGCCAGCAGTTCATTTAGCCTGGAGGGCTACACCTTC. This codes for CASSSFSLEGYTF.

The chain employs TRBV9 and TRBJ1-1; possible D gene TRBD1, 6 bases. Germline CDR1 is SGDLS and CDR2 is YYNGEE. This CDR3 has 12 amino acids. V gave up 6 bases and J gave up 8 bases, with 14 bases separating them. CDR3 nucleotides: TGTGCCAGCACCCAAAGACAGGAGGAAGCTTTCTTT. Translated, it gives CASTQRQEEAFF.

J is TRBJ2-2 and V is TRBV9; tentative D call: TRBD1 (6 bases). The CDR3 sequence is 16 residues long. V was cut by 4 bases and J by 3 bases, with 16 bases left in between. The germline V gene has CDR1 SGDLS and CDR2 YYNGEE. The chain's CDR3 is CASSNPPGHDTGELFF. CDR3 in DNA: TGTGCCAGCAGCAACCCCCCGGGACATGACACCGGGGAGCTGTTTTTT.

DNA for the CDR3: TGCGCCAGCAGCTTGGAAGAGGGGGCATGGTACGAGCAGTACTTC. It encodes CASSLEEGAWYEQYF. The V and J genes are TRBV5-1 and TRBJ2-7, with 7 bases aligning to TRBD1. There are 15 residues in the CDR3. V lost 0 bases to trimming and J lost 4 bases; unmatched junction nucleotides: 7. Germline lookup yields CDR1 SGHRS and CDR2 YFSETQ.

V usage is TRBV4-1 and J usage is TRBJ2-5; tentatively, D is TRBD2 (5 bases). V gave up 5 bases and J gave up 5 bases, with 15 bases separating them. The CDR3 spans 14 residues. Germline V gives CDR1 MGHRA, CDR2 YSYEKL. CDR3: CASSSLTGWETQYF. DNA of the CDR3: TGCGCCAGCAGCTCTCTAACGGGGTGGGAGACCCAGTACTTC.

The chain joins TRBV11-2 to TRBJ2-4; 8 bases match TRBD2. J was trimmed by 8 bases and V by 1 base; bases with no gene match: 4. The CDR3 is made up of 14 amino acids. Germline values: CDR1 SGHAT, CDR2 FQNNGV. CDR3 DNA sequence: TGTGCCAGCAGCTTAGCGGGAGGGCACGACATTCAGTACTTC. This sequence encodes CASSLAGGHDIQYF.

This clone was recorded a few times. Other DNA sequences in this specimen translate into the identical CDR3. The chain links TRBV10-2 to TRBJ1-2, with no clear D. This CDR3 is built from 10 residues. V lost 10 bases and J 3 bases, leaving 6 bases between the germline ends. Germline V gives CDR1 WSHSY, CDR2 SAAADI. In DNA form, the CDR3 reads TGCGCCACACGTGACTATGGCTACACCTTC. It specifies CATRDYGYTF.

The chain employs TRBV4-1 and TRBJ2-1; 8 bases agree with TRBD2. In germline, CDR1 is MGHRA, CDR2 YSYEKL. After removal of 4 bases from V and 8 bases from J, the junction contained 19 bases not matched to a gene. This CDR3 spans 18 amino acids. DNA of the CDR3: TGCGCCAGCAGCCTCCCGGGGGAAACTAGCGGTAAAGGGGATGAGCAGTTCTTC. Translation: CASSLPGETSGKGDEQFF.

The table lists this clone with a count of one. V is TRBV7-9 and J is TRBJ2-3; D gene uncertain. Trimming shortened V by 4 bases and J by 4 bases, and 6 bases separated the two germline ends. CDR1 SEHNR and CDR2 FQNEAQ come from the germline V gene (reference sequence). This CDR3 has 12 residues. CDR3 residues: CASSSSPDTQYF. Here the CDR3 DNA reads TGTGCCAGCAGCTCCTCACCAGATACGCAGTATTTT. Complete variable domain (other parts from reference TRBV7-9 and TRBJ2-3): DTGVSQNPRHKITKRGQNVTFRCDPISEHNRLYWYRQTLGQGPEFLTYFQNEAQLEKSRLLSDRFSAERPKGSFSTLEIQRTEQGDSAMYLCASSSSPDTQYFGPGTRLTVL.

Notes on this clone: This CDR3 fails to terminate in the conserved phenylalanine or tryptophan, so it likely reflects a read error. The chain employs TRBV7-4 and TRBJ1-1, with TRBD1 as a possible D gene (5 bases). With 6 bases removed from V and 8 bases from J, the gap between germline ends came to 16 bases. Germline loops: CDR1 SGHVT, CDR2 SQSDAQ. This CDR3 comprises 13 residues. Here the CDR3 reads CASRLTAQGEAFL. CDR3 DNA: TGTGCCAGCAGACTAACCGCGCAGGGAGAAGCTTTCCTT.

This chain uses TRBV10-2 with TRBJ2-7; TRBD1 matches at 9 bases. Germline values: CDR1 WSHSY, CDR2 SAAADI. The J segment lost 4 bases and the V segment lost 5 bases, leaving 3 bases of the junction unmatched. The CDR3 totals 13 residues. CDR3 DNA: TGCGCCAGCAGTTGGACAGGGGTATACGAGCAGTACTTC. It yields the protein CASSWTGVYEQYF.

This rearrangement joins TRBV27 to TRBJ2-7; D possibly corresponds to TRBD1 (5 bases). This CDR3 comprises 15 residues. V was pared by 5 bases and J by 2 bases, with 16 bases between. The germline gives CDR1 MNHEY, CDR2 SMNVEV (reference sequence). For the CDR3, the DNA is TGTGCCAGCAGTATAACTGGGGCAGGAACCTACGAGCAGTACTTC. Amino acid sequence: CASSITGAGTYEQYF.

V gene TRBV7-8 combines with J gene TRBJ2-1; D is perhaps TRBD1 or TRBD2 (5 bases each). This CDR3 is 17 amino acids long. The V end was cut by 0 bases, the J end by 0 bases, with 12 bases between. Germline loops: CDR1 SGHVS, CDR2 FQNEAQ. The CDR3 sequence: CASSLALWGSSYNEQFF. As DNA, the CDR3 is TGTGCCAGCAGCTTAGCGCTCTGGGGGAGCTCCTACAATGAGCAGTTCTTC.